Listed here are 14 T cell receptor beta chains from one sample, sequenced in a study of blood T cell repertoires in COVID-19. Generated by immunoSEQ multiplex PCR, the TCRdb table keeps only in-frame clones and is missing some. The sample has some 150,000 clones; around 82% are singletons. The specimen sequenced was peripheral blood. These receptors were taken from a man between 60 and 75 years old with acute or convalescent COVID-19.

This sequence joins TRBV30 and TRBJ2-7; 13 nucleotides align to TRBD2. The CDR3 spans 15 residues. The germline V gene has CDR1 GTSNPN and CDR2 SVGIG (reference sequence). V trimming: 1 base; J trimming: 5 bases; junction bases outside the gene matches: 5. The CDR3 sequence: CAWSGLAGGSHEQYF. CDR3 nucleotides: TGTGCCTGGAGTGGACTAGCGGGAGGATCCCACGAGCAGTACTTC.

This clone was recorded only once. The V gene is TRBV5-4, the J gene TRBJ2-6; maybe TRBD1 (5 bases). The V gene's germline CDR1 is SGHNT and CDR2 YYREEE (reference sequence). Trimming left V 2 bases short and J 0 bases short, with 12 bases between. The CDR3 loop spans 17 amino acids. The CDR3 sequence is CASSLGVPSSGANVLTF. The CDR3 DNA reads TGTGCCAGCAGCTTAGGGGTCCCAAGCTCTGGGGCCAACGTCCTGACTTTC.

J is TRBJ1-6 and V is TRBV25-1; D possibly corresponds to TRBD1 (5 bases). This CDR3 region has 15 residues. Trimming took off 2 bases at V and 3 bases at J, with 8 bases between the two ends. The germline CDR1 and CDR2 sequences are MGHDK and SYGVNS. CDR3 coding DNA: TGTGCCAGCAGTGAAGGAAGGGGCTATAATTCACCCCTCCACTTT. It specifies CASSEGRGYNSPLHF.

CDR3 in DNA: TGTGCCACCAAACCTCCTACTCGGGGCTACGAGCAGTACTTC. This sequence encodes CATKPPTRGYEQYF. This chain uses TRBV24-1 with TRBJ2-7; D may be TRBD2 (5 bases). CDR1 and CDR2 from the germline V gene are KGHDR and SFDVKD. CDR3 length: 14 residues. V shed 8 bases and J shed 3 bases, with 16 bases lying between them.

J is TRBJ1-4 and V is TRBV11-2, with 9 bases matching TRBD1. The V segment lost 3 bases and the J segment 15 bases; nucleotides outside the gene matches: 8. Germline assignment: CDR1 SGHAT and CDR2 FQNNGV. The CDR3 is 13 amino acids. CDR3 in DNA: TGTGCCAGCAGCTTGGGGGGACAGGGTGGATTGTTTTTT. It specifies CASSLGGQGGLFF.

The chain links TRBV2 to TRBJ2-1; 12 bases are shared with TRBD2. The germline gives CDR1 SNHLY, CDR2 FYNNEI. This CDR3 has 18 amino acids. After removal of 6 bases from V and 1 base from J, the junction contained 10 bases not matched to a gene. This CDR3 reads CASRPGLAGAISYNEQFF. CDR3 nucleotide sequence: TGTGCCAGCAGGCCGGGACTAGCGGGCGCCATATCCTACAATGAGCAGTTCTTC.

This clone showed up just once. The rearrangement uses TRBV19 and TRBJ2-2; D call uncertain. Trimming cost V 6 bases and J 0 bases, with 8 bases left between them. This CDR3 is built from 14 residues. CDR1 is LNHDA, CDR2 SQIVND, per germline (reference sequence). CDR3 loop: CASRYGPNTGELFF. CDR3 in DNA: TGTGCCAGTAGATATGGGCCGAACACCGGGGAGCTGTTTTTT.

The chain joins TRBV6-1 to TRBJ2-5; D remains unclear. V was clipped by 0 bases and J by 2 bases, with 13 bases between them. Germline V gives CDR1 MNHNS, CDR2 SASEGT. The CDR3 has 16 residues. The CDR3 sequence: CASSEALYYLQETQYF. The CDR3 DNA reads as TGTGCCAGCAGTGAAGCGCTATATTACCTACAAGAGACCCAGTACTTC.

The chain couples TRBV7-2 to TRBJ1-6, with D uncertain. The CDR3 totals 13 residues. V gave up 1 base and J gave up 9 bases, with 7 bases separating them. Germline values: CDR1 SGHTA, CDR2 FQGNSA. This CDR3 is CASSLEGGSPLHF. In DNA form, the CDR3 reads TGTGCCAGCAGCTTAGAAGGCGGTTCACCCCTCCACTTT. The complete variable domain, with remaining parts taken from reference TRBV7-2 and TRBJ1-6, reads GAGVSQSPSNKVTEKGKDVELRCDPISGHTALYWYRQSLGQGLEFLIYFQGNSAPDKSGLPSDRFSAERTGGSVSTLTIQRTQQEDSAVYLCASSLEGGSPLHFGNGTRLTVT.

V gene TRBV5-8 combines with J gene TRBJ1-6; D remains ambiguous. CDR1 is SGHTS, CDR2 YDEGEE, per germline. The CDR3 covers 17 residues. V dropped 4 bases and J dropped 0 bases, with 14 bases sitting between them. In DNA, the CDR3 is TGTGCCAGCAGCGCGGAAGGCGGGAGCTCCTATAATTCACCCCTCCACTTT. The encoded protein is CASSAEGGSSYNSPLHF.

CDR3 nucleotide sequence: TGTGCCAGCATGAGGCCTAGAATAGCCAAAAACATTCAGTACTTC. It specifies CASMRPRIAKNIQYF. The chain employs TRBV7-2 and TRBJ2-4; D ambiguous. The germline V gene has CDR1 SGHTA and CDR2 FQGNSA. The CDR3 runs 15 residues. Trimming shortened V by 7 bases and J by 0 bases, and 13 bases separated the two germline ends.

The rearrangement joins TRBV7-9 to TRBJ2-7; D possibly corresponds to TRBD2 (5 bases). The germline V and J ends were trimmed by 1 base and 3 bases, with 13 bases remaining between them. Germline values: CDR1 SEHNR, CDR2 FQNEAQ (reference sequence). CDR3 length equals 15 residues. The CDR3 DNA sequence: TGTGCCAGCAGCTTAGAGATAAGCGGCAACTACGAGCAGTACTTC. It specifies CASSLEISGNYEQYF.

This clone was observed a few times. The rearrangement uses TRBV27 and TRBJ2-7, with 9 bases matching TRBD2. The V gene's germline CDR1 is MNHEY and CDR2 SMNVEV (reference sequence). The CDR3 contains 14 residues. The trim removed 7 bases at V and 5 bases at J, leaving 9 bases unmatched. In DNA, the CDR3 is TGTGCCAGCACCTCTAGCGGGATCCGAAACGAGCAGTACTTC. Encoded protein: CASTSSGIRNEQYF.

The chain joins TRBV3-1 (or the pseudogene TRBV3-2) to TRBJ2-1; 13 bases agree with TRBD2. The CDR3 spans 16 residues. In germline, CDR1 is LGHDT, CDR2 YNNKEL (reference sequence). The V segment lost 3 bases and the J segment 3 bases; nucleotides outside the gene matches: 2. CDR3 nucleotide sequence: TGTGCCAGCAGCCAGAGACTAGCGGGAGGCTACAATGAGCAGTTCTTC. Translating it yields CASSQRLAGGYNEQFF.